This TCR beta chain was found in a study of T cell changes during pregnancy in multiple sclerosis. After removal of 5 bases from V and 8 bases from J, the junction contained 5 bases not matched to a gene. This CDR3 spans 12 amino acids. Germline lookup yields CDR1 MNHEY and CDR2 SVGAGI. The assay was immunoSEQ multiplex PCR, and TCRdb's table has in-frame clones only and misses some. The repertoire holds 65,000 to 80,000 clones, with just over 90% as singletons. This chain links TRBV6-5 with TRBJ1-2; 7 bases are a match to TRBD1. The TCR was taken from a female donor with multiple sclerosis, enrolled in a pregnancy study. Sequenced here: peripheral blood, sampled in the third trimester of pregnancy. CDR3 sequence: CASSQGERGYTF. As DNA, the CDR3 is TGTGCCAGCAGTCAGGGGGAACGGGGCTACACCTTC.